The clone carrying this T cell receptor beta chain was counted a few times. TCRdb ran MiXCR on the RT-PCR reads and lists one entry per CDR3 protein. The sample holds approximately 200,000 distinct CDR3 sequences, about 40% seen once. The sample is drawn from a study of patients and donors after allogeneic stem cell transplantation. The ends were cut back, 5 bases at V and 7 bases at J, with 14 bases in the middle. This CDR3 region has 13 residues. The clonotype originates from a human donor who was either an allogeneic HSCT recipient or a stem cell or donor lymphocyte infusion donor (not recorded which). It is not recorded whose cells these are; they may come from a transplant donor. Source material: blood, either unsorted or a sorted T cell fraction (not recorded which). The chain has TRBV12-3 or TRBV12-4 and TRBJ1-1; D may be TRBD1 (6 bases). The CDR3 DNA sequence: TGTGCCAGCAGTGACAGGCCGCACAATGAAGCTTTCTTT. Translation gives CASSDRPHNEAFF.